This entry lists 25 T cell receptor beta chains sequenced from one sample in a study of blood T cells in healthy people across ages. Together with a sample-barcoded 5' primer, a J-beta primer mix was included in a second PCR lasting roughly 6 to 12 cycles. TCRdb re-analysed the 5' RACE reads in MiXCR, keeping a single row per CDR3 protein. The top ten clones hold under 4% of a sample with 780,000 or so distinct CDR3 sequences, just under 25% of them seen once. The same specimen was also included in a second study, on T cells of mothers and their children.

The material sequenced was blood. The receptors originated from a boy younger than 18 in good health.

V gene TRBV20-1 combines with J gene TRBJ2-3, with 10 bases identical to TRBD2. Unmatched junction bases numbered 8, after V lost 5 bases and J lost 3 bases. CDR1 is DFQATT and CDR2 is SNEGSKA in the germline V gene (reference sequence). The CDR3 is made up of 15 amino acids. The CDR3 sequence is CSAFAGTSVTDTQYF. The DNA for the CDR3 is TGCAGTGCTTTCGCCGGGACTAGCGTGACAGATACGCAGTATTTT.

The table lists this clonotype with many counts. The chain uses TRBV5-6 and TRBJ1-4; 7 bases fit TRBD1. Per germline, CDR1 SGHDT and CDR2 YYEEEE. This CDR3 is 14 amino acids long. V lost 1 base and J lost 7; bases outside the gene matches: 4. The CDR3 coding sequence is TGTGCCAGCAGCTTGAGTCAGGGGGGTGAAAAACTGTTTTTT. This codes for CASSLSQGGEKLFF.

The chain carries TRBV4-3 and TRBJ1-4, with 7 nucleotides matching TRBD1. Per germline, CDR1 LGHNA and CDR2 YSLEER. This CDR3 spans 17 amino acids. The V and J ends lost 2 bases and 8 bases, in that order; junction bases with no gene match: 14. This chain's CDR3 is CASSQISGWDSQEKLFF. CDR3 DNA sequence: TGCGCCAGCAGCCAAATCTCTGGTTGGGACAGTCAAGAAAAACTGTTTTTT.

The genes are TRBV6-2 or TRBV6-3 and TRBJ2-7; 7 bases map to TRBD1. Germline CDR1 is MNHEY and CDR2 is SVGEGT. The CDR3 has 18 amino acids. After removal of 4 bases from V and 3 bases from J, the junction contained 18 bases not matched to a gene. DNA of the CDR3: TGTGCCAGCAGTTCCGGGACAGCGATAAGTTTGGTCCACTACGAGCAGTACTTC. Residues: CASSSGTAISLVHYEQYF.

This clonotype was observed a handful of times. This sequence joins TRBV4-2 and TRBJ1-2; no firm D call. The CDR3 runs 15 residues. The V end was cut by 0 bases, the J end by 0 bases, with 8 bases between. Per germline, CDR1 LGHNA and CDR2 YNFKEQ. CDR3 DNA: TGTGCCAGCAGCCAAGATCAAAAAACTAACTATGGCTACACCTTC. This gives the protein CASSQDQKTNYGYTF.

This chain links TRBV28 with TRBJ2-7; perhaps TRBD2 as D (7 bases). V lost 6 bases to trimming and J lost 0 bases, with 18 bases between them. The CDR3 runs to 16 residues. Germline loops: CDR1 MDHEN, CDR2 SYDVKM. As DNA, the CDR3 is TGTGCCAGCAGGGGGGGAGGGACACCCGACTCCTACGAGCAGTACTTC. It translates to CASRGGGTPDSYEQYF.

This sequence joins TRBV20-1 and TRBJ2-7; 11 bases align to TRBD2. This CDR3 comprises 13 residues. Germline CDR1 and CDR2: DFQATT and SNEGSKA (reference sequence). The CDR3 loop is CGASGGSPYEQYF. The DNA for the CDR3 is TGCGGGGCTAGCGGGGGGTCCCCCTACGAGCAGTACTTC.

V is TRBV7-2 and J is TRBJ2-4, with 11 bases that match TRBD1. This CDR3 has 19 residues. Trimming at V came to 1 base and at J to 2 bases, leaving 10 bases not matched to a gene. Germline V CDR1 and CDR2: SGHTA, FQGNSA. The CDR3 sequence: CASSLDRPGQGASKNIQYF. The DNA of the CDR3 is TGTGCCAGCAGCTTAGATCGTCCAGGACAGGGGGCTTCCAAAAACATTCAGTACTTC.

In this sample, this clonotype turned up a few times. This chain links TRBV28 with TRBJ2-7; D is ambiguous. The CDR3 length is 11 residues. CDR1 is MDHEN, CDR2 SYDVKM, per germline. CDR3 DNA sequence: TGTACCATCCTGCACTCCTACGAGCAGTACTTC. Protein: CTILHSYEQYF. The whole variable domain, remainder taken from reference TRBV28 and TRBJ2-7, is DVKVTQSSRYLVKRTGEKVFLECVQDMDHENMFWYRQDPGLGLRLIYFSYDVKMKEKGDIPEGYSVSREKKERFSLILESASTNQTSMYLCTILHSYEQYFGPGTRLTVT.

The CDR3 DNA reads TGTGCCAGCAGCTTATGGGCCCAGAACACTGAAGCTTTCTTT. Its protein is CASSLWAQNTEAFF. The chain employs TRBV7-9 and TRBJ1-1; D not certain. CDR3 size: 14 residues. CDR1 is SEHNR and CDR2 is FQNEAQ in the germline V gene (reference sequence). Trimming took 2 bases from V and 1 from J, leaving 8 bases between them. Combining the CDR3 with reference TRBV7-9 and TRBJ1-1 gives the whole variable domain DTGVSQNPRHKITKRGQNVTFRCDPISEHNRLYWYRQTLGQGPEFLTYFQNEAQLEKSRLLSDRFSAERPKGSFSTLEIQRTEQGDSAMYLCASSLWAQNTEAFFGQGTRLTVV.

This clonotype was seen ten or more times. The CDR3 nucleotides read TGTGCCAGCAGCCCCACTGGGCTTACCGGATCCTACGAGCAGTACTTC. Translated, it gives CASSPTGLTGSYEQYF. J is TRBJ2-7 and V is TRBV7-9; D gene uncertain. Trimming stripped 5 bases from V and 1 base from J, with 18 bases between. The CDR3 contains 16 residues. Germline V gives CDR1 SEHNR, CDR2 FQNEAQ (reference sequence).

This clonotype was counted only a few times. This chain links TRBV6-2 or TRBV6-3 with TRBJ2-7; no reliable D call. CDR3 length: 10 residues. V was clipped by 10 bases and J by 4 bases, with 8 bases between them. CDR1 and CDR2 from the germline V gene are MNHEY and SVGEGT. CDR3 region: CATGEYEQYF. Written as DNA, the CDR3 is TGTGCCACCGGAGAATACGAGCAGTACTTC.

V usage is TRBV6-6 and J usage is TRBJ2-5; D ambiguous. With the DNA end fitting TRBJ2-7 better, the J assignment may be wrong. The CDR3 is 16 amino acids. Germline V gene data show CDR1 as MNHNY and CDR2 as SVGAGI (reference sequence). In DNA form, the CDR3 reads TGTGCCAGCAGTTACCTGTCTAGACACAGCCTTTACGAGCAGTACTTC. This sequence encodes CASSYLSRHSLYEQYF.

The chain has TRBV11-2 and TRBJ2-5; 7 bases are a match to TRBD1. This CDR3 contains 13 residues. With V trimmed by 4 bases and J by 5 bases, 4 bases remained unmatched. Looked up from germline, CDR1 is SGHAT and CDR2 is FQNNGV. Here the CDR3 DNA reads TGTGCCAGCAGCTGGGGACAGAGCGAGACCCAGTACTTC. Translated, it gives CASSWGQSETQYF.

This clonotype was seen at least ten times. The rearrangement joins TRBV6-1 to TRBJ2-5; D perhaps matches TRBD1 (5 bases). This CDR3 has 12 amino acids. V was shortened by 4 bases and J by 4 bases, with 7 bases between the two germline ends. CDR1 is MNHNS and CDR2 is SASEGT in the germline V gene. The DNA for the CDR3 is TGTGCCAGCAGTGGGCAGGGAGAGACCCAGTACTTC. Amino acids: CASSGQGETQYF.

The V call is TRBV28, the J call TRBJ1-1; no definite D call. The germline V gene encodes CDR1 MDHEN and CDR2 SYDVKM. Trimming removed 6 bases at V and 4 bases at J, with 15 bases between. This CDR3 is 14 amino acids long. The CDR3 coding sequence is TGTGCCAGCAGCTTTAGGGTTGCCGGCACTGAAGCTTTCTTT. Protein product: CASSFRVAGTEAFF.

This clonotype was found a few times. The V and J genes are TRBV25-1 and TRBJ1-2; D gene ambiguous. The CDR3 is made up of 15 amino acids. Germline loops: CDR1 MGHDK, CDR2 SYGVNS. Trimming cost V 2 bases and J 6 bases, with 16 bases left between them. Here the CDR3 reads CASSEERACVDGYTF. The CDR3 DNA is TGTGCCAGCAGTGAAGAGAGGGCTTGTGTGGATGGCTACACCTTC.

In its sample, this clonotype was seen a few times. This rearrangement joins TRBV18 to TRBJ2-2; a possible D gene is TRBD2 (6 bases). Germline-derived CDR1 and CDR2 are KGHSH and LQKENI. This CDR3 comprises 15 residues. Trimming shortened V by 4 bases and J by 3 bases, and 12 bases separated the two germline ends. CDR3 nucleotides: TGTGCCAGCTCACTCCGGGACTCTTACACCGGGGAGCTGTTTTTT. Its protein is CASSLRDSYTGELFF.

Concerning this clonotype itself: Sequence at one end of the junction differs from germline and may be a read error. The chain links TRBV7-2 to TRBJ2-5; TRBD2 aligns across 11 bases. Per the germline V gene, CDR1 is SGHTA and CDR2 is FQGNSA. This CDR3 has 14 amino acids. The chain's CDR3 is CASSLSGRGETHYF. The DNA of the CDR3 is TGTGCCAGCAGCCTTAGCGGGAGGGGGGAGACCCACTACTTC.

Here the CDR3 DNA reads TGTGCCAGCAGCCACCGGGGAAATTACGAGCAGTACTTC. Translating gives CASSHRGNYEQYF. The V gene is TRBV3-1, the J gene TRBJ2-7; perhaps TRBD2 as D (5 bases). CDR3 length: 13 residues. Germline loops: CDR1 LGHDT, CDR2 YNNKEL (reference sequence). V dropped 3 bases and J dropped 4 bases, with 10 bases sitting between them.

V is TRBV6-6 and J is TRBJ1-4, with D possibly being TRBD1 (5 bases). This CDR3 comprises 13 residues. Germline CDR1 is MNHNY and CDR2 is SVGAGI (reference sequence). The V gene lost 4 bases and the J gene lost 8 bases, with 11 bases spanning the gap. The CDR3 bases are TGTGCCAGCAGTTCCAGGGTGGGGGAAAAACTGTTTTTT. The encoded protein is CASSSRVGEKLFF.

The chain recombines TRBV14 with TRBJ2-1; D may be TRBD1 (6 bases). With the DNA end fitting TRBJ2-7 better, the J assignment may be wrong. The CDR3 spans 14 residues. Germline V lookup: CDR1 SGHDN, CDR2 FVKESK. As DNA, the CDR3 is TGTGCCAGCAGCCAAGTCAGGGGACCCTACGAGCAGTACTTC. Its translation: CASSQVRGPYEQYF.

This clonotype was picked up a small number of times. The V gene is TRBV7-9, the J gene TRBJ1-1; D is undetermined. The ends were cut back, 5 bases at V and 3 bases at J, with 4 bases in the middle. CDR1 and CDR2 (germline): SEHNR, FQNEAQ (reference sequence). There are 11 residues in the CDR3. The CDR3, as DNA: TGTGCCAGCAGCCACGACACTGAAGCTTTCTTT. Residues: CASSHDTEAFF.

This sequence joins TRBV20-1 and TRBJ1-6; D remains unclear. In germline, CDR1 is DFQATT, CDR2 SNEGSKA (reference sequence). CDR3 length: 14 residues. V shed 5 bases and J shed 5 bases, with 13 bases lying between them. The CDR3 nucleotides read TGCAGTGCTCCCAAGGCCGGAGATAATTCACCCCTCCACTTT. It is translated as CSAPKAGDNSPLHF.

The V gene is TRBV7-2, the J gene TRBJ2-7, with D possibly matching TRBD2 (6 bases). The CDR3 sequence is 14 residues long. Germline lookup yields CDR1 SGHTA and CDR2 FQGNSA. V lost 2 bases and J 3 bases, leaving 11 bases between the germline ends. The CDR3 DNA follows: TGTGCCAGCAGCTTAATGAGCGGGCTCTACGAGCAGTACTTC. It yields the protein CASSLMSGLYEQYF.